Listed below are T cell receptor beta chains from one sample, sequenced in a study of blood T cell repertoires in COVID-19. Assay used: immunoSEQ multiplex PCR; TCRdb lists only in-frame clones, some missing. Found here are some 150,000 clones, 84% of them singletons; the top ten hold more than 12%. Sequenced input: peripheral blood. The origin of the receptors is a woman in her seventies with COVID-19, enrolled during active disease. Both conserved end residues are part of each CDR3. A D gene is named only where the DNA matches it firmly. Clone sizes are given selectively: once, few, many, or a class where the clone is expanded.

d_call j_call v_call clone_size cdr3_aa cdr3_nt
TRBD1 TRBJ1-4 TRBV7-3 . CASSLTLTGESEKLFF TGTGCCAGCAGCTTAACCCTGACAGGGGAAAGTGAAAAACTGTTTTTT
TRBD1 TRBJ1-2 TRBV23-1 . CASSSSTGTGVGYTF TGCGCCAGCAGTTCATCAACGGGTACAGGGGTGGGCTACACCTTC
TRBD1 TRBJ1-1 TRBV7-8 . CASSLNRGAWTEAFF TGTGCCAGCAGCTTAAACAGGGGGGCGTGGACTGAAGCTTTCTTT
. TRBJ2-2 TRBV7-2 . CASSFQYTGELFF TGTGCCAGCAGCTTTCAGTACACCGGGGAGCTGTTTTTT
. TRBJ2-1 TRBV4-1 once CASSQEMDSYGDNEQFF TGCGCCAGCAGCCAAGAAATGGACTCCTACGGTGACAATGAGCAGTTCTTC
TRBD2 TRBJ2-5 TRBV9 . CASSSLAGYEETQYF TGTGCCAGCAGCTCACTAGCGGGTTATGAAGAGACCCAGTACTTC
TRBD1 TRBJ2-4 TRBV28 . CASTGTVLTLAKNIQYF TGTGCCAGCACCGGGACAGTCCTAACTCTAGCCAAAAACATTCAGTACTTC
TRBD1 TRBJ2-2 TRBV12-3/TRBV12-4 . CASGTGNTGELFF TGTGCCAGCGGGACAGGGAACACCGGGGAGCTGTTTTTT
TRBD1 TRBJ1-5 TRBV5-8 few CASSARDRGPNQPQHF TGTGCCAGCAGCGCCCGGGACAGGGGACCCAATCAGCCCCAGCATTTT
TRBD2 TRBJ2-1 TRBV7-2 few CASSLGTSGYNEQFF TGTGCCAGCAGCTTAGGTACTAGCGGATACAATGAGCAGTTCTTC
TRBD1 TRBJ1-2 TRBV9 . CASSVDGTGGGYTF TGTGCCAGCAGCGTAGATGGGACAGGGGGCGGCTACACCTTC
. TRBJ1-1 TRBV2 . CASSEALQAFF TGTGCCAGCAGTGAAGCGCTTCAGGCTTTCTTT
. TRBJ2-5 TRBV5-1 . CASSQQETQYF TGCGCCAGCAGCCAGCAAGAGACCCAGTACTTC
. TRBJ1-1 TRBV19 . CASSMRQPNTEAFF TGTGCCAGTAGTATGAGGCAACCGAACACTGAAGCTTTCTTT
. TRBJ1-3 TRBV18 . CASFLGGGNTIYF TGTGCCAGCTTCCTCGGCGGCGGAAACACCATATATTTT
. TRBJ1-1 TRBV5-8 . CASSLWGGSSMNTEAFF TGTGCCAGCAGCTTGTGGGGGGGGAGTTCGATGAACACTGAAGCTTTCTTT
. TRBJ1-1 TRBV5-8 once CASSPGSVNTEAFF TGTGCCAGCAGCCCAGGGTCAGTGAACACTGAAGCTTTCTTT
. TRBJ2-3 TRBV6-2/TRBV6-3 . CASSYSPIVDTQYF TGTGCCAGCAGTTACTCACCGATAGTAGATACGCAGTATTTT
TRBD1 TRBJ2-7 TRBV18 . CASSLDRRALTYEQYF TGTGCCAGCTCACTGGACAGGCGGGCGCTAACCTACGAGCAGTACTTC
. TRBJ2-5 TRBV11-2 . CASSLGVLAQETQYF TGTGCCAGCAGCTTAGGGGTACTAGCCCAGGAGACCCAGTACTTC
. TRBJ2-1 TRBV29-1 . CSVPSAGSYNEQFF TGCAGCGTCCCTTCTGCGGGCTCCTACAATGAGCAGTTCTTC
TRBD2 TRBJ2-3 TRBV10-3 once CAIGRSGDTDTQYF TGTGCCATCGGGAGGAGCGGGGACACAGATACGCAGTATTTT
TRBD2 TRBJ2-2 TRBV30 . CAWSARGDGELFF TGTGCCTGGAGTGCCCGGGGGGATGGGGAGCTGTTTTTT
. TRBJ1-1 TRBV7-3 . CASSPTENTEAFF TGTGCCAGCAGCCCGACAGAGAACACTGAAGCTTTCTTT
. TRBJ2-2 TRBV14 few CASSQLPPPAGELFF TGTGCCAGCAGCCAACTTCCGCCGCCGGCCGGGGAGCTGTTTTTT
. TRBJ1-2 TRBV6-5 . CASSYAGAYYGYTF TGTGCCAGCAGTTACGCGGGGGCGTACTATGGCTACACCTTC
TRBD1 TRBJ1-2 TRBV11-2 once CASYPGQGKGLYKGYTF TGTGCCAGTTACCCGGGACAGGGGAAGGGGCTCTATAAGGGCTACACCTTC
. TRBJ1-2 TRBV28 few CASSFRNYGYTF TGTGCCAGCAGTTTTCGGAACTATGGCTACACCTTC
TRBD1 TRBJ2-2 TRBV9 . CASSSRGSGELFF TGTGCCAGCAGCTCCAGGGGGTCCGGGGAGCTGTTTTTT
. TRBJ2-3 TRBV19 once CASSDIARGTDTQYF TGTGCCAGTAGTGACATAGCGCGGGGCACAGATACGCAGTATTTT
TRBD1 TRBJ1-4 TRBV3-1/TRBV3-2 . CASSGQSQGREKLFF TGTGCCAGCAGCGGCCAGTCACAGGGGCGCGAAAAACTGTTTTTT
. TRBJ1-3 TRBV12-3/TRBV12-4 once CASSAFQRATIYF TGTGCCAGCAGTGCCTTCCAGAGGGCCACCATATATTTT
. TRBJ1-2 TRBV11-2 . CAILRGYGYTF TGTGCCATCTTAAGGGGTTATGGCTACACCTTC
. TRBJ2-2 TRBV7-2 once CASSKGHRAGELFF TGTGCCAGCAGCAAGGGACACCGGGCCGGGGAGCTGTTTTTT
TRBD1 TRBJ1-1 TRBV18 . CASSPIDRGNTEAFF TGTGCCAGCTCTCCGATAGACAGGGGTAACACTGAAGCTTTCTTT
TRBD1 TRBJ2-2 TRBV3-1/TRBV3-2 . CASSQNRGITGELFF TGTGCCAGCAGCCAAAACAGGGGAATCACCGGGGAGCTGTTTTTT
. TRBJ1-1 TRBV18 . CASSPRTEMNTEAFF TGTGCCAGCTCACCAAGGACAGAGATGAACACTGAAGCTTTCTTT
TRBD1 TRBJ2-7 TRBV30 . CAWSQQGVHEQYF TGTGCCTGGAGTCAACAGGGGGTACACGAGCAGTACTTC
TRBD2 TRBJ2-1 TRBV6-5 . CASMSGGANEQFF TGTGCCAGCATGAGCGGGGGGGCCAATGAGCAGTTCTTC
. TRBJ1-2 TRBV28 . CASSLSTGGYGYTF TGTGCCAGCAGCCTCTCCACCGGGGGTTACGGCTACACCTTC
. TRBJ2-7 TRBV15 . CATSREADTVRYEQYF TGTGCCACCAGCAGAGAGGCCGACACAGTCCGCTACGAGCAGTACTTC
. TRBJ1-6 TRBV6-5 . CASSYQVSSPLHF TGTGCCAGCAGTTACCAGGTTTCCTCACCCCTCCACTTT
. TRBJ1-1 TRBV15 . CATSKTAMNTEAFF TGTGCCACCAGCAAGACAGCGATGAACACTGAAGCTTTCTTT
TRBD2 TRBJ2-5 TRBV28 . CASSPVIAGDQETQYF TGTGCCAGCAGTCCGGTTATAGCGGGGGACCAAGAGACCCAGTACTTC
TRBD1 TRBJ1-2 TRBV11-2 . CASSPQTGTNYGYTF TGTGCCAGCAGCCCCCAGACAGGGACCAACTATGGCTACACCTTC
TRBD2 TRBJ2-5 TRBV7-8 . CASIPAGGGVETQYF TGTGCCAGCATCCCCGCCGGCGGGGGGGTGGAGACCCAGTACTTC
. TRBJ1-5 TRBV28 . CASSQVNQPQHF TGTGCCAGCAGTCAGGTAAACCAGCCCCAGCATTTT
TRBD1 TRBJ2-7 TRBV19 few CASSPRTGGKGNEQYF TGTGCCAGTAGTCCTCGTACAGGGGGGAAAGGGAACGAGCAGTACTTC
. TRBJ2-3 TRBV5-1 . CASSKGLFLTDTQYF TGCGCCAGCAGCAAGGGACTTTTTCTAACAGATACGCAGTATTTT
. TRBJ2-2 TRBV3-1/TRBV3-2 . CASSQVTGHGHGELFF TGTGCCAGCAGCCAAGTTACTGGGCATGGGCACGGGGAGCTGTTTTTT
. TRBJ2-2 TRBV4-2 . CASSQDGSVTGELFF TGTGCCAGCAGCCAAGACGGGAGTGTCACCGGGGAGCTGTTTTTT
. TRBJ2-3 TRBV10-1 . CASSDQDSHRVDTQYF TGCGCCAGCAGTGACCAGGACAGTCATCGGGTAGATACGCAGTATTTT
. TRBJ1-2 TRBV15 . CATSREAGDYGYTF TGTGCCACCAGCAGAGAGGCGGGGGACTATGGCTACACCTTC
. TRBJ1-2 TRBV28 . CASSDGPLYGYTF TGTGCCAGCAGTGATGGGCCCCTCTATGGCTACACCTTC